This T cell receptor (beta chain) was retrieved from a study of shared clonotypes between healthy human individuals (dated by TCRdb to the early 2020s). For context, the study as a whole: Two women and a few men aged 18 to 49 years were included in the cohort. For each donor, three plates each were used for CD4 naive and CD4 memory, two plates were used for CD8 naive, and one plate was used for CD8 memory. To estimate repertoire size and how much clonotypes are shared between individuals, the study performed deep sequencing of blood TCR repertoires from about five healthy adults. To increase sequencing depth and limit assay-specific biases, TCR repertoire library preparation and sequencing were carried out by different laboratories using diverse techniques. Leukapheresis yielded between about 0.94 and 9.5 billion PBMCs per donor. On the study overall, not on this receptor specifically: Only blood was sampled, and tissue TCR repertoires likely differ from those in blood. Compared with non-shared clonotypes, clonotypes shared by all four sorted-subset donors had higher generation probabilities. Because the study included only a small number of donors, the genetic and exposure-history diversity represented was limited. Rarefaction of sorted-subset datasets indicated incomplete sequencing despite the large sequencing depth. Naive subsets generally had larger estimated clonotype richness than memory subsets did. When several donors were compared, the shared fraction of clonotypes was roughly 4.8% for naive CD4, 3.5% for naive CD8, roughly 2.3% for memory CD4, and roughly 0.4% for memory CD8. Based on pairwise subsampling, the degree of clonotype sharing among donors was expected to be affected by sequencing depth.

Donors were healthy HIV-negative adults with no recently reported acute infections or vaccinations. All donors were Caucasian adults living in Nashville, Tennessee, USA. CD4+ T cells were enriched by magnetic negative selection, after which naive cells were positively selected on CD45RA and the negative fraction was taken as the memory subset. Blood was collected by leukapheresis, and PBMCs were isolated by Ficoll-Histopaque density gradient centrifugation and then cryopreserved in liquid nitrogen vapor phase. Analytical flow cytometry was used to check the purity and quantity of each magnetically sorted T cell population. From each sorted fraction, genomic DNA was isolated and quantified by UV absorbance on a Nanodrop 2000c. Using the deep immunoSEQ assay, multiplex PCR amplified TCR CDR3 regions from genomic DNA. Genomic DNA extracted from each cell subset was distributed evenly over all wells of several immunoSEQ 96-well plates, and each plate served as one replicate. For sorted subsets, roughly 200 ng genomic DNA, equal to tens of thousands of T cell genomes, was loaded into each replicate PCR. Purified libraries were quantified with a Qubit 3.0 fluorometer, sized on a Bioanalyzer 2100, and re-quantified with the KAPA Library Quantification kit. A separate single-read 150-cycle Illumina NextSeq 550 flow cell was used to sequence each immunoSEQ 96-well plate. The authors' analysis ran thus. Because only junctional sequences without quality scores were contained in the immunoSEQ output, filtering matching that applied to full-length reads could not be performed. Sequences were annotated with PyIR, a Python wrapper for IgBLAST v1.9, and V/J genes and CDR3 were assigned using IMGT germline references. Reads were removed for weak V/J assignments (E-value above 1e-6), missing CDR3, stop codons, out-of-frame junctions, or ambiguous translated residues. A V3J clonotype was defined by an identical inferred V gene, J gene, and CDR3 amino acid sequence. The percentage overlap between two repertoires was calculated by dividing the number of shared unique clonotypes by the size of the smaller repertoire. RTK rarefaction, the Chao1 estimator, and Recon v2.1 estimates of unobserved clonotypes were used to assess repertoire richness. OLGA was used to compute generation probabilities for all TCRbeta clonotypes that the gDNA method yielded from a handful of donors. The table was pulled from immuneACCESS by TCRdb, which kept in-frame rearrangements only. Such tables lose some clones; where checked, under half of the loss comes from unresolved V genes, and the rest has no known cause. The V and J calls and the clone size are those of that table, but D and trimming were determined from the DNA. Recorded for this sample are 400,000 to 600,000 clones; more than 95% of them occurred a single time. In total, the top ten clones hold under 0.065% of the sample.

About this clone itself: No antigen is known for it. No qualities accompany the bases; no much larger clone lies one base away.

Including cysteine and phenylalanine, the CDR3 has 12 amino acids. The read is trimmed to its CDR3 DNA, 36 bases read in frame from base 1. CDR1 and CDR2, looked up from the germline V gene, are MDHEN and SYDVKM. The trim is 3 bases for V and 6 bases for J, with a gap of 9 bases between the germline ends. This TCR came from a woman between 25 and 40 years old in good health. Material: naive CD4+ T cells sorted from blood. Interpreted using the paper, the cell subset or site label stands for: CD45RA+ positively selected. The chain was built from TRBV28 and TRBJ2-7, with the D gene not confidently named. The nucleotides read TGTGCCAGCAGTTTTCGTATGGGCGAGCAGTACTTC. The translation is CASSFRMGEQYF.